This T cell receptor (beta chain) was found in a study of T cell repertoires in cytomegalovirus infection. TCRdb re-analysed the reads in MiXCR, keeping a single row per CDR3 protein. The profile shows 450,000 to 600,000 distinct CDR3 sequences, more than 30% of them singletons. This clonotype was seen a few times. Its cognate antigen is unknown. The CDR3 runs 16 residues. V lost 1 base and J 2 bases, leaving 11 bases between the germline ends. Germline V gene lookup returns CDR1 MDHEN and CDR2 SYDVKM. The source of this sequence is a human donor in good health (CMV status not recorded). Some clones in this sample may be carry-over from other donors' samples. The chain recombines TRBV28 with TRBJ2-2, with a tentative D call TRBD1 (6 bases). The material sequenced was cultured PBMCs, taken from culture after CMV antigen stimulation. The CDR3 here is CASSLFVGTNTGELFF. In DNA, the CDR3 is TGTGCCAGCAGTTTATTCGTGGGGACAAACACCGGGGAGCTGTTTTTT.